This T cell receptor beta chain was observed in a study of cytomegalovirus exposure and HLA in healthy donors. The PCR used 60 Vbeta and 13 Jbeta primers. Method: immunoSEQ multiplex PCR; TCRdb's copy keeps in-frame clones and lacks some. This table holds fewer than 250,000 clones, roughly 80% found once. Germline CDR1 SGHDT, CDR2 YYEEEE. V was trimmed by 2 bases and J by 0 bases, leaving 11 bases between them. The CDR3 consists of 15 residues. There are a few counts of this clone. The sample consisted of PBMCs. The chain is built from TRBV5-6 and TRBJ1-1; D gene ambiguous. The TCR sequence derives from a man aged 25 to 40 in good health and CMV-seronegative. The CDR3 sequence: CASSFKNLMNTEAFF. CDR3 in DNA: TGTGCCAGCAGCTTTAAAAACCTAATGAACACTGAAGCTTTCTTT. The variable domain in full, completed from reference TRBV5-6 and TRBJ1-1, reads DAGVTQSPTHLIKTRGQQVTLRCSPKSGHDTVSWYQQALGQGPQFIFQYYEEEERQRGNFPDRFSGHQFPNYSSELNVNALLLGDSALYLCASSFKNLMNTEAFFGQGTRLTVV.